This T cell receptor (beta chain) was obtained from a study of T cell changes during pregnancy in multiple sclerosis. This table comes from immunoSEQ multiplex PCR, and its TCRdb copy is limited to in-frame clones, with some not included. The sample records 70,000 to 95,000 clones, 85% to 95% being singletons. The CDR3 totals 14 residues. Germline V gives CDR1 SGHNT, CDR2 YENEEA. Trimming left V 4 bases short and J 12 bases short, with 16 bases between. This clone was found a few times. This sequence originates from a female donor in good health, enrolled as a control in a pregnancy study. Source: peripheral blood, taken in the second trimester of pregnancy. The genes are TRBV11-3 and TRBJ1-6; no firm D call. The CDR3 sequence: CASSSYAAGLPLHF. CDR3 DNA sequence: TGTGCCAGCAGCTCTTACGCCGCGGGTCTACCCCTCCACTTT. Based on the CDR3 plus reference TRBV11-3 and TRBJ1-6, the full variable domain is EAGVVQSPRYKIIEKKQPVAFWCNPISGHNTLYWYLQNLGQGPELLIRYENEEAVDDSQLPKDRFSAERLKGVDSTLKIQPAELGDSAVYLCASSSYAAGLPLHFGNGTRLTVT.